This is a list of T cell receptor beta chains from one sample in a study of technical replicates of blood from several donors. The table came from immunoSEQ multiplex PCR; TCRdb's copy has only in-frame clones and leaves some out. The data show 50,000 to 80,000 clones, more than 75% seen once. Source material: PBMCs. The receptors were sampled from a human donor in good health. Some clones in this sample may be carry-over from other donors' samples. Both conserved end residues are part of each CDR3. A D gene is named only where the DNA matches it firmly. The size entry is marked missing in some rows and otherwise reads once, few, many or a size class.

V gene	D gene	clone size	J gene	CDR3 protein	CDR3 DNA
TRBV7-9	NA	NA	TRBJ1-3	CASSFGWGDTIYF	TGTGCCAGCAGCTTCGGCTGGGGCGACACCATATATTTT
TRBV6-5	NA	NA	TRBJ1-2	CASSYRQAYYGYTF	TGTGCCAGCAGTTACCGACAGGCCTATTATGGCTACACCTTC
TRBV7-6	TRBD2	NA	TRBJ2-5	CASSWGSRASGTQETQYF	TGTGCCAGCAGCTGGGGGTCCAGGGCTAGCGGAACCCAAGAGACCCAGTACTTC
TRBV13	TRBD2	few	TRBJ2-7	CASRPGLAGGYEQYF	TGTGCCAGCAGACCGGGACTAGCGGGGGGCTACGAGCAGTACTTC
TRBV18	TRBD1	once	TRBJ2-5	CASSLYRGETQYF	TGTGCCAGCTCGCTGTACAGGGGGGAGACCCAGTACTTC
TRBV13	TRBD2	NA	TRBJ2-3	CASSPSPGGKTDTQYF	TGTGCCAGCAGCCCTTCCCCGGGAGGGAAGACAGATACGCAGTATTTT
TRBV29-1	TRBD1	NA	TRBJ2-7	CSVEGQGRYEQYF	TGCAGCGTTGAAGGACAGGGACGCTACGAGCAGTACTTC
TRBV4-3	TRBD1	NA	TRBJ2-1	CASSQGTVSYNEQFF	TGCGCCAGCAGCCAGGGGACAGTGTCCTACAATGAGCAGTTCTTC
TRBV4-1	NA	NA	TRBJ2-1	CASSQDMSGLYNEQFF	TGCGCCAGCAGCCAAGATATGAGTGGTCTTTACAATGAGCAGTTCTTC
TRBV27	NA	NA	TRBJ1-1	CASSLSLGSLKPLSAFF	TGTGCCAGCAGTTTATCTCTAGGGAGCCTAAAGCCCTTGAGTGCTTTCTTT
TRBV30	TRBD2	NA	TRBJ2-5	CAWRLAGGQETQYF	TGTGCCTGGAGACTAGCGGGAGGTCAAGAGACCCAGTACTTC
TRBV7-3	NA	NA	TRBJ1-1	CASSLFPGTEAFF	TGTGCCAGCAGCTTATTCCCAGGCACTGAAGCTTTCTTT
TRBV4-3	NA	NA	TRBJ2-2	CASSQDLVLPNTGELFF	TGCGCCAGCAGCCAAGATTTGGTACTACCCAACACCGGGGAGCTGTTTTTT
TRBV5-8	NA	NA	TRBJ2-7	CASSLDGGSSYEQYF	TGTGCCAGCAGCTTGGATGGGGGGAGCTCCTACGAGCAGTACTTC
TRBV7-9	TRBD2	NA	TRBJ2-7	CASSLGLAIDEQYF	TGTGCCAGCAGCTTGGGACTAGCGATCGACGAGCAGTACTTC
TRBV7-2	NA	NA	TRBJ1-1	CASSPGRGWNTEAFF	TGTGCCAGCAGCCCAGGTAGGGGCTGGAACACTGAAGCTTTCTTT
TRBV11-1	NA	NA	TRBJ2-7	CASSMGLGGVFDEQYF	TGTGCCAGCTCGATGGGCCTGGGGGGAGTCTTCGACGAGCAGTACTTC
TRBV4-1	NA	few	TRBJ2-2	CASSQGGGTGELFF	TGCGCCAGCAGCCAAGGAGGGGGCACCGGGGAGCTGTTTTTT
TRBV2	NA	NA	TRBJ2-7	CASAMLYEQYF	TGTGCCAGCGCTATGCTTTACGAGCAGTACTTC
TRBV6-5	NA	NA	TRBJ1-5	CASSTGYSNQPQHF	TGTGCCAGCAGTACTGGTTATAGCAATCAGCCCCAGCATTTT
TRBV6-6	NA	NA	TRBJ1-1	CASSYGGGWDTEAFF	TGTGCCAGCAGTTATGGGGGGGGATGGGACACTGAAGCTTTCTTT
TRBV5-6	NA	NA	TRBJ2-7	CASSLPGDEQYF	TGTGCCAGCAGCTTGCCAGGGGACGAGCAGTACTTC